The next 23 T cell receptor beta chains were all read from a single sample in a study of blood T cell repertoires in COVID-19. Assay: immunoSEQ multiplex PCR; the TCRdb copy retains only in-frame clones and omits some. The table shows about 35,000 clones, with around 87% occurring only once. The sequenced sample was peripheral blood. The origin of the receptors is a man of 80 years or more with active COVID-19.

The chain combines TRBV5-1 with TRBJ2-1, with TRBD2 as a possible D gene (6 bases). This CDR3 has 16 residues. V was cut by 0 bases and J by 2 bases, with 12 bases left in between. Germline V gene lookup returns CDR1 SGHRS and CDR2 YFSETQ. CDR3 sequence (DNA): TGCGCCAGCAGCTTGGACAGGTGGGGGGCCTACAATGAGCAGTTCTTC. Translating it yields CASSLDRWGAYNEQFF.

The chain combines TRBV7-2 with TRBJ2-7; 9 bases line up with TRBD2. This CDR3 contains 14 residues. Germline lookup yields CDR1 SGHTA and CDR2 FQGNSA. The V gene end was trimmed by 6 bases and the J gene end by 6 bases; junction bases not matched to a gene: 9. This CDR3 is CASRIAGVGSEQYF. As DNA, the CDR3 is TGTGCCAGCAGGATAGCGGGAGTCGGTTCCGAGCAGTACTTC.

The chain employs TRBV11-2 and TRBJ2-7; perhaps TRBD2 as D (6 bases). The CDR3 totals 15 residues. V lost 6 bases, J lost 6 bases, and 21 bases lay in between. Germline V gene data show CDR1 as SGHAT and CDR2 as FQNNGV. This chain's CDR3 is CASSPGTFGRGEQYF. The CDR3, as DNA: TGTGCCAGCAGTCCCGGGACTTTCGGGCGGGGCGAGCAGTACTTC.

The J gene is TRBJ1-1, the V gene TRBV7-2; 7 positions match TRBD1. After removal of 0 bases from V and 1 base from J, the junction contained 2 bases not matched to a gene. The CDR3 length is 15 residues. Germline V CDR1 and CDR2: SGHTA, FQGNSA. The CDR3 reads CASSLAGGKNTEAFF. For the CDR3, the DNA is TGTGCCAGCAGCTTAGCAGGGGGCAAGAACACTGAAGCTTTCTTT.

CDR3 protein: CASSVGGLVRHTQYF. Written as DNA, the CDR3 is TGTGCCAGCAGCGTAGGAGGACTAGTAAGGCATACGCAGTATTTT. The chain combines TRBV9 with TRBJ2-3; 7 bases are a match to TRBD2. The CDR3 runs to 15 residues. Germline-derived CDR1 and CDR2 are SGDLS and YYNGEE. The V gene end was trimmed by 0 bases and the J gene end by 7 bases; junction bases not matched to a gene: 8.

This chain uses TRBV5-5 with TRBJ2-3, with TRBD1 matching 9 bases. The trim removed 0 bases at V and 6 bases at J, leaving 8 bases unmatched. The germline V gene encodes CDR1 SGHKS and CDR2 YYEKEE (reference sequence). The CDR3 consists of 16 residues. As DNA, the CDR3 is TGTGCCAGCAGCTTGGCCGGGGGACAGGGAGGGGATACGCAGTATTTT. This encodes CASSLAGGQGGDTQYF. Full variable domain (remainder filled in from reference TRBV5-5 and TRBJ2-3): DAGVTQSPTHLIKTRGQQVTLRCSPISGHKSVSWYQQVLGQGPQFIFQYYEKEERGRGNFPDRFSARQFPNYSSELNVNALLLGDSALYLCASSLAGGQGGDTQYFGPGTRLTVL.

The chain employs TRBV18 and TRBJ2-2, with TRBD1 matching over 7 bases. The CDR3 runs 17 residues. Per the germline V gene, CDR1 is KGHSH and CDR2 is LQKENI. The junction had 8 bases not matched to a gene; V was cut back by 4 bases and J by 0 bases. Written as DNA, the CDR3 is TGTGCCAGCTCACTAACAGGGGCCTACACGAACACCGGGGAGCTGTTTTTT. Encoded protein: CASSLTGAYTNTGELFF. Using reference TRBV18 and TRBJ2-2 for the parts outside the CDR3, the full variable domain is NAGVMQNPRHLVRRRGQEARLRCSPMKGHSHVYWYRQLPEEGLKFMVYLQKENIIDESGMPKERFSAEFPKEGPSILRIQQVVRGDSAAYFCASSLTGAYTNTGELFFGEGSRLTVL.

CDR3 sequence: CASSKGRVRLAGVKFF. The CDR3 coding sequence is TGTGCCAGCAGCAAAGGTCGGGTACGACTAGCGGGAGTGAAGTTCTTC. The chain has TRBV21-1 and TRBJ2-1; whether TRBD2, the table's D call, matches the DNA was not checked. TRBV21-1 corresponds to a pseudogene. CDR3 size: 16 residues.

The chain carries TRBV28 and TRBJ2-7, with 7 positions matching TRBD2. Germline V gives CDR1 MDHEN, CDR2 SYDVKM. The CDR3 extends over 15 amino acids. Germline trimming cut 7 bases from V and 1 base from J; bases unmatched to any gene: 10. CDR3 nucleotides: TGTGCCAGCAAAAGAAGCGGGATTTTTTCCTACGAGCAGTACTTC. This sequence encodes CASKRSGIFSYEQYF.

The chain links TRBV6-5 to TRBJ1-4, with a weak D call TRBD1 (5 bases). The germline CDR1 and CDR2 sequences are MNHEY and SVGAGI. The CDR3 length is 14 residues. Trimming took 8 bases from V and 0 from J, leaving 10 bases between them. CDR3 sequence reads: CASGRQTTNEKLFF. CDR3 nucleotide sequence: TGTGCCAGCGGTCGACAGACAACTAATGAAAAACTGTTTTTT.

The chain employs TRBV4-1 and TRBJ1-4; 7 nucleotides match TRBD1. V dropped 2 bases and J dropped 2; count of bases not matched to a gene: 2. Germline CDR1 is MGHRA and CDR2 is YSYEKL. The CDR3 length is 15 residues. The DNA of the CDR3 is TGCGCCAGCAGCCAATTCAGGGGGACTAATGAAAAACTGTTTTTT. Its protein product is CASSQFRGTNEKLFF.

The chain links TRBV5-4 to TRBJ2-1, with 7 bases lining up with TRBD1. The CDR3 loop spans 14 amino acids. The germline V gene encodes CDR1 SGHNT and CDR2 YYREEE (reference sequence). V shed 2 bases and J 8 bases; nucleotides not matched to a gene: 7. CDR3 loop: CASSLVTGFDEQFF. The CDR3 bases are TGTGCCAGCAGCTTAGTGACAGGGTTCGATGAGCAGTTCTTC.

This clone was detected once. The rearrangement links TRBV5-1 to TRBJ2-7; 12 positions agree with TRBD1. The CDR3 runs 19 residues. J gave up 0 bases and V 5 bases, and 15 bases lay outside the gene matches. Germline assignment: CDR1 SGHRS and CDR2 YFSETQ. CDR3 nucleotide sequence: TGCGCCAGCAGTAACGCACGGGACAGGGGGCGGATGAGCTCCTACGAGCAGTACTTC. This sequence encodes CASSNARDRGRMSSYEQYF.

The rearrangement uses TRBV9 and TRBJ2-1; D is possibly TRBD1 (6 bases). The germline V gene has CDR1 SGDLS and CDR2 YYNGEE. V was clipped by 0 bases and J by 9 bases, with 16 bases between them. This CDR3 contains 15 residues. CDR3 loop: CASSVEGQRATEQFF. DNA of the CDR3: TGTGCCAGCAGCGTAGAGGGACAACGGGCGACTGAGCAGTTCTTC. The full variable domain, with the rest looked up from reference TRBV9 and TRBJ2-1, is DSGVTQTPKHLITATGQRVTLRCSPRSGDLSVYWYQQSLDQGLQFLIQYYNGEERAKGNILERFSAQQFPDLHSELNLSSLELGDSALYFCASSVEGQRATEQFFGPGTRLTVL.

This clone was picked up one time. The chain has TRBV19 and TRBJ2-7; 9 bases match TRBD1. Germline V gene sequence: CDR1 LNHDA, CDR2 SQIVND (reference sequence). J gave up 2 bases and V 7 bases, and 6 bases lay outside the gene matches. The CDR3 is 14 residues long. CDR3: CASKRQGGAYEQYF. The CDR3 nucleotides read TGTGCCAGTAAGCGACAGGGGGGCGCCTACGAGCAGTACTTC. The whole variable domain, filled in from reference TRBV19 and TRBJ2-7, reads DGGITQSPKYLFRKEGQNVTLSCEQNLNHDAMYWYRQDPGQGLRLIYYSQIVNDFQKGDIAEGYSVSREKKESFPLTVTSAQKNPTAFYLCASKRQGGAYEQYFGPGTRLTVT.

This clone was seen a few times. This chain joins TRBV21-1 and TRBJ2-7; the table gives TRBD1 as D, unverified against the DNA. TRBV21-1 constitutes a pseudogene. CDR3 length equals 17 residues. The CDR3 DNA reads TGTGCCAGCAGCAAAGCGCTTGGGACAGGGTCTTGCTACGAGCAGTACTTC. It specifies CASSKALGTGSCYEQYF.

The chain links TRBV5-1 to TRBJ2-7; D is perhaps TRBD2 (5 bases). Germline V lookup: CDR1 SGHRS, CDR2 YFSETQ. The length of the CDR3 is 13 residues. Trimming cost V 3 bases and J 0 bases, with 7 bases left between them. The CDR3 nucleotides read TGCGCCAGCAGCTCGCGGGTCTCCTACGAGCAGTACTTC. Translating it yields CASSSRVSYEQYF.

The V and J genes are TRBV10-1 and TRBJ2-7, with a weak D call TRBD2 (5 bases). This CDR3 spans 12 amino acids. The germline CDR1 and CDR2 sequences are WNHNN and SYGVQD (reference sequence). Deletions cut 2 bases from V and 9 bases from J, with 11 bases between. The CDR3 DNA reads TGCGCCAGCAGTGAGGGGAGTTGGGGGCAGTACTTC. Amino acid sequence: CASSEGSWGQYF.

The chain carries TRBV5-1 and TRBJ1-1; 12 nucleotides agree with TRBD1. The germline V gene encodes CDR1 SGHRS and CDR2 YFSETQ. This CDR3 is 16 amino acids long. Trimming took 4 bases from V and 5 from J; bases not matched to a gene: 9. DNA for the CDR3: TGCGCCAGCAGCCCCGGGGACAGGGGGCGGGGGACTGAAGCTTTCTTT. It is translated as CASSPGDRGRGTEAFF.

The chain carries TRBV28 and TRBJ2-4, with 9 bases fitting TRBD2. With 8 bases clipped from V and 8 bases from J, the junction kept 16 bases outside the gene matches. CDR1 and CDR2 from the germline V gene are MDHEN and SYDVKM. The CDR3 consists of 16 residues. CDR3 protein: CASRGALAGDLYIQYF. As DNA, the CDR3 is TGTGCCAGCCGAGGGGCGTTAGCGGGAGATCTTTACATTCAGTACTTC. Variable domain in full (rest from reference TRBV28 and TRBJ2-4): DVKVTQSSRYLVKRTGEKVFLECVQDMDHENMFWYRQDPGLGLRLIYFSYDVKMKEKGDIPEGYSVSREKKERFSLILESASTNQTSMYLCASRGALAGDLYIQYFGAGTRLSVL.

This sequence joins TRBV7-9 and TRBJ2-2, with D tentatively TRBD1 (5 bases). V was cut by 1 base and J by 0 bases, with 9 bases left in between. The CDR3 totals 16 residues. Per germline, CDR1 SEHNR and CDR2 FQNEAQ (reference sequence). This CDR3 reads CASSLGTPANTGELFF. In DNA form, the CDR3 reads TGTGCCAGCAGCTTAGGGACACCCGCGAACACCGGGGAGCTGTTTTTT.

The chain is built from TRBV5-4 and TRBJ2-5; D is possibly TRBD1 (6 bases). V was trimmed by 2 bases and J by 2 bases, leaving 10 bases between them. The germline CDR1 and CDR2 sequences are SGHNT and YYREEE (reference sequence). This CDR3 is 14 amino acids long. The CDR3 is CASSLQGIQETQYF. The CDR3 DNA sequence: TGTGCCAGCAGCTTACAGGGTATACAAGAGACCCAGTACTTC.

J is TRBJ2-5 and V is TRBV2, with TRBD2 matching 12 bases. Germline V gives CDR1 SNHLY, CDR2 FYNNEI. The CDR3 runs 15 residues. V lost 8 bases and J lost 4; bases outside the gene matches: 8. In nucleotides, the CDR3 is TGTGCCAGCCGTCTAGCGGGAGGGCCTGGAGAGACCCAGTACTTC. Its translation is CASRLAGGPGETQYF.